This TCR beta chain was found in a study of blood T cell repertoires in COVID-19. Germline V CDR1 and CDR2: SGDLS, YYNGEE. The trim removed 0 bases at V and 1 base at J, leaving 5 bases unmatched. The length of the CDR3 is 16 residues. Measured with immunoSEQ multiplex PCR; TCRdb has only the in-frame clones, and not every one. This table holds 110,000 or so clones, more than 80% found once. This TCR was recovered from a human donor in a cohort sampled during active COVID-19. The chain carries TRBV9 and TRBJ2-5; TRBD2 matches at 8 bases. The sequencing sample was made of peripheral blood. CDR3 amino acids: CASSVDGSGIQETQYF. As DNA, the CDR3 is TGTGCCAGCAGCGTAGATGGTAGCGGGATCCAAGAGACCCAGTACTTC.